Shown below are 17 T cell receptor beta chains from a single sample sequenced in a study of blood T cell repertoires in COVID-19. Profiled with immunoSEQ multiplex PCR; TCRdb holds only in-frame clones, not every one. The table records 150,000 to 200,000 clones, 85% to 95% of them present only once. Input material: peripheral blood. These receptor sequences come from a woman between 45 and 60 years old with acute or convalescent COVID-19.

The chain uses TRBV3-1 (or the pseudogene TRBV3-2) and TRBJ2-3; TRBD1 matches at 7 bases. The CDR3 runs to 17 residues. V lost 0 bases, J lost 0 bases, and 6 bases stayed unmatched. From germline, CDR1 is LGHDT and CDR2 YNNKEL (reference sequence). The CDR3 spells CASSQDLDRESTDTQYF. As DNA, the CDR3 is TGTGCCAGCAGCCAAGACCTTGACAGGGAAAGCACAGATACGCAGTATTTT.

The chain is built from TRBV5-6 and TRBJ1-5; no definite D call. The CDR3 loop spans 12 amino acids. From germline, CDR1 is SGHDT and CDR2 YYEEEE. V dropped 4 bases and J dropped 4 bases, with 6 bases sitting between them. The CDR3 coding sequence is TGTGCCAGCAGCCAAAAAAATCAGCCCCAGCATTTT. It translates to CASSQKNQPQHF.

The chain links TRBV4-3 to TRBJ2-2; D perhaps matches TRBD1 (5 bases). Trimming stripped 4 bases from V and 5 bases from J, with 11 bases between. The germline V gene has CDR1 LGHNA and CDR2 YSLEER. The CDR3 consists of 14 residues. The CDR3 DNA reads as TGCGCCAGCAGCCTGCAGGGATTTACCGGGGAGCTGTTTTTT. Translation: CASSLQGFTGELFF.

The chain carries TRBV7-9 and TRBJ2-5; D is possibly TRBD1 (6 bases). The germline V and J ends were trimmed by 8 bases and 1 base, with 14 bases remaining between them. The CDR3 loop spans 14 amino acids. CDR1 is SEHNR, CDR2 FQNEAQ, per germline (reference sequence). The CDR3 loop is CASSPDSSQETQYF. The CDR3 region has the DNA TGTGCCAGCTCCCCGGACAGTTCCCAAGAGACCCAGTACTTC.

DNA of the CDR3: TGTGCCAGCAGCTCAGACACGTTAGGTTCACCCCTCCACTTT. Translating gives CASSSDTLGSPLHF. The gene calls are TRBV7-9 and TRBJ1-6, with D uncertain. This CDR3 comprises 14 residues. The V and J ends lost 4 bases and 9 bases respectively, with 13 bases between them. Germline CDR1 is SEHNR and CDR2 is FQNEAQ (reference sequence).

As for this clone: The sample holds other DNA sequences that translate to the same CDR3. The chain combines TRBV9 with TRBJ1-1, with a weak D call TRBD1 (6 bases). CDR3 size: 14 residues. Trimming shortened V by 2 bases and J by 1 base, and 9 bases separated the two germline ends. Germline CDR1 reads SGDLS; CDR2 reads YYNGEE. The CDR3 DNA follows: TGTGCCAGCAGCGTCCTACAGGGGAACACTGAAGCTTTCTTT. This gives the protein CASSVLQGNTEAFF. Supplemented by reference TRBV9 and TRBJ1-1, the full variable domain reads DSGVTQTPKHLITATGQRVTLRCSPRSGDLSVYWYQQSLDQGLQFLIQYYNGEERAKGNILERFSAQQFPDLHSELNLSSLELGDSALYFCASSVLQGNTEAFFGQGTRLTVV.

The chain couples TRBV19 to TRBJ1-5, with D uncertain. Germline values: CDR1 LNHDA, CDR2 SQIVND (reference sequence). This CDR3 spans 14 amino acids. The ends were cut back, 7 bases at V and 5 bases at J, with 15 bases in the middle. The CDR3 nucleotides are TGTGCCAGTAACCCCAGGCCCCCTCATCAGCCCCAGCATTTT. It specifies CASNPRPPHQPQHF.

The chain carries TRBV2 and TRBJ1-5; possibly TRBD1 for D (5 bases). The CDR3 runs to 14 residues. Trimming left V 4 bases short and J 9 bases short, with 16 bases between. In germline, CDR1 is SNHLY, CDR2 FYNNEI. The CDR3 reads CASSVGAPSVPQHF. The CDR3 DNA sequence: TGTGCCAGCAGTGTTGGGGCACCTTCGGTGCCCCAGCATTTT.

The chain joins TRBV19 to TRBJ2-2, with 8 bases that match TRBD2. CDR1 is LNHDA, CDR2 SQIVND, per germline (reference sequence). With 2 bases clipped from V and 0 bases from J, the junction kept 8 bases outside the gene matches. This CDR3 contains 18 residues. CDR3 in amino acids: CASSIQRGAGANTGELFF. CDR3 coding DNA: TGTGCCAGTAGTATACAACGAGGAGCGGGAGCGAACACCGGGGAGCTGTTTTTT.

The gene calls are TRBV19 and TRBJ1-5; 8 bases agree with TRBD1. CDR1 is LNHDA and CDR2 is SQIVND in the germline V gene (reference sequence). There are 18 residues in the CDR3. V shed 5 bases, J shed 1 base, and the junction held 13 bases outside the gene matches. The CDR3, as DNA: TGTGCCAGTAGTCCCTTGGGGAGGTACAGGGGGAGCAATCAGCCCCAGCATTTT. Amino acid sequence: CASSPLGRYRGSNQPQHF.

This clone was detected only once. The chain recombines TRBV2 with TRBJ1-4; no clear D. Germline loops: CDR1 SNHLY, CDR2 FYNNEI. CDR3 length equals 13 residues. Trimming took off 8 bases at V and 2 bases at J, with 9 bases between the two ends. In nucleotides, the CDR3 is TGTGCCAGCCCCGATGAGACTAATGAAAAACTGTTTTTT. Encoded protein: CASPDETNEKLFF.

The table lists this clone with a count of one. This sequence joins TRBV4-2 and TRBJ2-1, with D possibly TRBD1 on 6 matching bases. The CDR3 is 14 amino acids. Germline CDR1 is LGHNA and CDR2 is YNFKEQ. Trimming took 1 base from V and 8 from J, leaving 12 bases between them. CDR3 nucleotide sequence: TGTGCCAGCAGCCAAGGGGGCGAGGGGGATGAGCAGTTCTTC. Its protein is CASSQGGEGDEQFF.

The CDR3 is CSVPGTGGSEQYF. For the CDR3, the DNA is TGCAGCGTCCCCGGGACAGGAGGTAGCGAGCAGTACTTC. The chain is built from TRBV29-1 and TRBJ2-7, with 8 bases lining up with TRBD1. Trimming took 6 bases from V and 6 from J; bases not matched to a gene: 10. The CDR3 length is 13 residues. The germline V gene encodes CDR1 SQVTM and CDR2 ANQGSEA.

The CDR3 loop reads CASSATTQGRGYTF. CDR3 sequence (DNA): TGTGCCAGCAGTGCTACTACACAGGGGAGAGGCTACACCTTC. V is TRBV28 and J is TRBJ1-2; TRBD1 matches at 7 bases. CDR1 MDHEN and CDR2 SYDVKM come from the germline V gene. V lost 5 bases, J lost 8 bases, and 11 bases stayed unmatched. The CDR3 sequence is 14 residues long.

The chain employs TRBV5-1 and TRBJ1-1, with a weak D call TRBD1 (5 bases). The CDR3 is made up of 14 amino acids. CDR1 is SGHRS, CDR2 YFSETQ, per germline. Trimming removed 5 bases at V and 2 bases at J, with 13 bases between. CDR3: CASRRGRQNTEAFF. The CDR3 DNA reads TGCGCCAGCAGAAGGGGCAGACAAAACACTGAAGCTTTCTTT.

The chain recombines TRBV25-1 with TRBJ2-3, with D maybe TRBD1 (5 bases). The CDR3 extends over 10 amino acids. Trimming stripped 7 bases from V and 7 bases from J, with 6 bases between. Germline CDR1 reads MGHDK; CDR2 reads SYGVNS. The CDR3 nucleotides are TGTGCCAGCAAGGGGTATACGCAGTATTTT. It translates to CASKGYTQYF.

V is TRBV6-6 and J is TRBJ2-2; 8 bases are shared with TRBD1. The CDR3 contains 15 residues. V lost 5 bases, J lost 5 bases, and 7 bases stayed unmatched. Germline values: CDR1 MNHNY, CDR2 SVGAGI (reference sequence). In DNA form, the CDR3 reads TGTGCCAGCAGTACCGACAGGGGAGGTACCGGGGAGCTGTTTTTT. Amino acid sequence: CASSTDRGGTGELFF.